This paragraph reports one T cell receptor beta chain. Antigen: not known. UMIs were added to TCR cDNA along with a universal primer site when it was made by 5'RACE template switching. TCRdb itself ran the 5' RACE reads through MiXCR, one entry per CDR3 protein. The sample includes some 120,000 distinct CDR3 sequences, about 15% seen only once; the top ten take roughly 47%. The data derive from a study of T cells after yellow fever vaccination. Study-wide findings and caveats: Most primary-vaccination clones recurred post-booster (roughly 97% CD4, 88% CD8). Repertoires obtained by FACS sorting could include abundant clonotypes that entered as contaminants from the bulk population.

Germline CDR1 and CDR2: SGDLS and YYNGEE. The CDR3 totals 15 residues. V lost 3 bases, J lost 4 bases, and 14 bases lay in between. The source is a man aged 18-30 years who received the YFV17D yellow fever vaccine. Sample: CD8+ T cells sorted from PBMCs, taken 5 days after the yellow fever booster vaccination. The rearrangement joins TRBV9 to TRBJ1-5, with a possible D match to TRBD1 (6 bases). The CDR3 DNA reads TGTGCCAGCAGCGCCCGCGGACAGCCAAATCAGCCCCAGCATTTT. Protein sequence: CASSARGQPNQPQHF. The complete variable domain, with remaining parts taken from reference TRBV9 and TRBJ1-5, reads DSGVTQTPKHLITATGQRVTLRCSPRSGDLSVYWYQQSLDQGLQFLIQYYNGEERAKGNILERFSAQQFPDLHSELNLSSLELGDSALYFCASSARGQPNQPQHFGDGTRLSIL.